The entry below describes one T cell receptor beta chain. The CDR3 is 17 amino acids. The germline V gene has CDR1 SNHLY and CDR2 FYNNEI. J gave up 0 bases and V 6 bases, and 10 bases lay outside the gene matches. This entry comes from a study of blood T cell repertoires in COVID-19. At the level of the study: T cells, B-cell-depleted T cells, or PBMCs provided the cDNA or gDNA that served as material.

Recovered status applied to Cohort 3 donors who had two consecutive negative PCRs. It also applied to those with clearance or with symptom resolution. Only in-frame clones appear in the TCRdb table, and some are missing; sequencing was by immunoSEQ multiplex PCR. The sample contains around 250,000 clones, under 90% of which appear only once. The source material was PBMCs or T cells enriched from blood (not recorded which). V gene TRBV2 combines with J gene TRBJ1-1; 10 nucleotides align to TRBD1. The origin of this receptor is a man between 18 and 29 years old who had recovered from COVID-19. The CDR3 DNA is TGTGCCAGCAGGGCCGGGACAGGGGCTGTCATGAACACTGAAGCTTTCTTT. Its translation is CASRAGTGAVMNTEAFF.